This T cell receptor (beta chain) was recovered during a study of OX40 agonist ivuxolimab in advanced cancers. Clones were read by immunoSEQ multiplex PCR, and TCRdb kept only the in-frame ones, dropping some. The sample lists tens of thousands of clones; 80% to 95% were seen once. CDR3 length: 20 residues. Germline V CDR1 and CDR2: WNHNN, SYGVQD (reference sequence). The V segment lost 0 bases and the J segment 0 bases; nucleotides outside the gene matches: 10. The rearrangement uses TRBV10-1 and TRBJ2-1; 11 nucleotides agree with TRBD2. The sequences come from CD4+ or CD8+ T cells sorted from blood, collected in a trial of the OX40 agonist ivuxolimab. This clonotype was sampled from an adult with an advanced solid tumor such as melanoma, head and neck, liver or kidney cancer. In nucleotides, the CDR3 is TGCGCCAGCAGTGAGTCGATGCTAGCGGGGGGTTCAAGCTCCTACAATGAGCAGTTCTTC. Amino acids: CASSESMLAGGSSSYNEQFF.